This T cell receptor (beta chain) was identified in a study of blood T cell repertoires in COVID-19. Study as a whole: The United States, Italy and Spain provided the acute and convalescent COVID-19 samples. Sources were T cells, B-cell-depleted T cells, or PBMCs; the material itself was cDNA or gDNA.

The germline V gene encodes CDR1 MGHDK and CDR2 SYGVNS. CDR3 length: 14 amino acids. With 1 base removed from V and 8 bases from J, the gap between germline ends came to 14 bases. In the original workflow: From reference gene primer amplification, estimates of nucleated cell counts were derived. TCRdb's table, derived via immunoSEQ multiplex PCR, lists solely in-frame clones and lacks some. V, J and clone size derive from that table, while D and trimming were established from the DNA sequence. The data show almost 350,000 clones, approximately 90% seen once. Seattle cases were enrolled at active infection and followed longitudinally.

This chain uses TRBV25-1 with TRBJ1-2; no definite D call. The specimen was peripheral blood. This clonotype was sampled from a woman aged 60-70 years with COVID-19, enrolled during active disease. CDR3 sequence (DNA): TGTGCCAGCAGTGAATTGGGCATAACGTCCGGCTACACCTTC. Protein sequence: CASSELGITSGYTF.